The 28 T cell receptor beta chains given below trace back to one sample, sequenced in a study of blood T cell repertoires in COVID-19. TCRdb keeps only in-frame clones here, not all; method: immunoSEQ multiplex PCR. The sample consists of approximately 100,000 clones, roughly nine tenths of them appearing once. Sequenced: peripheral blood. The receptors here all came from a woman older than 75 with acute or convalescent COVID-19.

The chain has TRBV18 and TRBJ1-1; D is possibly TRBD1 (5 bases). Looked up from germline, CDR1 is KGHSH and CDR2 is LQKENI. The CDR3 sequence is 12 residues long. V lost 3 bases and J lost 7, with 9 bases in between. The DNA for the CDR3 is TGTGCCAGCTCACCCCAGGGTGGTGAAGCTTTCTTT. Encoded protein: CASSPQGGEAFF.

The rearrangement uses TRBV27 and TRBJ1-5; tentative D call: TRBD1 (5 bases). Germline values: CDR1 MNHEY, CDR2 SMNVEV (reference sequence). Deletions cut 2 bases from V and 2 bases from J, with 10 bases between. The CDR3 contains 15 residues. The CDR3 nucleotides are TGTGCCAGCAGTTTAGGCAGGGAAGGCAATCAGCCCCAGCATTTT. Translation: CASSLGREGNQPQHF.

CDR3 sequence (DNA): TGTGCCAGCAGCTTAGAAAGTCGGGGGATGTTTAACTATGGCTACACCTTC. Translation: CASSLESRGMFNYGYTF. The chain has TRBV7-2 and TRBJ1-2; tentative D call: TRBD1 (5 bases). The length of the CDR3 is 17 residues. The germline V gene encodes CDR1 SGHTA and CDR2 FQGNSA. V shed 1 base and J shed 1 base, with 16 bases lying between them.

The chain uses TRBV5-1 and TRBJ1-1; D is unresolved. The ends were cut back, 4 bases at V and 4 bases at J, with 17 bases in the middle. This CDR3 contains 15 residues. Per the germline V gene, CDR1 is SGHRS and CDR2 is YFSETQ. DNA of the CDR3: TGCGCCAGCAGCGGAGCGGCCTTAGGTTTCACTGAAGCTTTCTTT. Its translation: CASSGAALGFTEAFF.

The gene calls are TRBV7-8 and TRBJ1-1, with TRBD1 identical over 8 bases. Unmatched junction bases numbered 9, after V lost 3 bases and J lost 0 bases. Germline V gene data show CDR1 as SGHVS and CDR2 as FQNEAQ. This CDR3 has 17 residues. The CDR3 DNA reads as TGTGCCAGCAGCTTTTCGTCGCGACAGGGGATGAACACTGAAGCTTTCTTT. This codes for CASSFSSRQGMNTEAFF.

V gene TRBV7-9 combines with J gene TRBJ1-1, with 7 bases that match TRBD1. CDR3 length: 13 residues. Trimming cost V 6 bases and J 5 bases; bases outside gene matches: 6. Germline lookup yields CDR1 SEHNR and CDR2 FQNEAQ (reference sequence). The CDR3 nucleotides are TGTGCCAGCAGTACACAGGGGAGTACTGAAGCTTTCTTT. The encoded protein is CASSTQGSTEAFF.

The rearrangement joins TRBV19 to TRBJ1-6; 7 positions match TRBD1. CDR3 size: 15 residues. The J segment lost 7 bases and the V segment lost 5 bases, leaving 8 bases of the junction unmatched. Germline V CDR1 and CDR2: LNHDA, SQIVND (reference sequence). Here the CDR3 DNA reads TGTGCCAGTAGTGAAAGACAGGGAGACAATTCACCCCTCCACTTT. It translates to CASSERQGDNSPLHF.

The rearrangement joins TRBV28 to TRBJ2-7; 11 bases line up with TRBD2. J lost 4 bases, V lost 3 bases, and 14 bases had no gene match. There are 18 residues in the CDR3. The germline V gene encodes CDR1 MDHEN and CDR2 SYDVKM. The CDR3 loop is CASSFTSGGSPPGYEQYF. In nucleotides, the CDR3 is TGTGCCAGCAGTTTCACTAGCGGGGGTTCCCCCCCAGGGTACGAGCAGTACTTC.

The rearrangement uses TRBV3-1 (or the pseudogene TRBV3-2) and TRBJ2-7, with a tentative D call TRBD1 (6 bases). The CDR3 covers 12 residues. The V end was cut by 4 bases, the J end by 3 bases, with 7 bases between. Germline CDR1 is LGHDT and CDR2 is YNNKEL (reference sequence). CDR3 coding DNA: TGTGCCAGCAGCCTAGGGGGCTACGAGCAGTACTTC. Its protein is CASSLGGYEQYF.

The chain combines TRBV23-1 with TRBJ2-6, with 11 bases aligning to TRBD1. TRBV23-1 is an ORF; its function is uncertain. Trimming cost V 8 bases and J 0 bases; bases outside gene matches: 6. There are 17 residues in the CDR3. In DNA, the CDR3 is TGCGCCAGCCCGGACAGGGGGCGCATCTCTGGGGCCAACGTCCTGACTTTC. It specifies CASPDRGRISGANVLTF.

The chain uses TRBV28 and TRBJ2-7; 7 bases line up with TRBD2. V lost 6 bases, J lost 3 bases, and 8 bases stayed unmatched. The CDR3 totals 14 residues. The germline V gene has CDR1 MDHEN and CDR2 SYDVKM. The CDR3 region has the DNA TGTGCCAGCAGCATCGGGGGGTTCCTCTACGAGCAGTACTTC. Residues: CASSIGGFLYEQYF.

The V and J genes are TRBV6-1 and TRBJ2-2; 8 bases are shared with TRBD1. Germline V gene lookup returns CDR1 MNHNS and CDR2 SASEGT. The length of the CDR3 is 15 residues. V dropped 6 bases and J dropped 6; count of bases not matched to a gene: 9. CDR3 in DNA: TGTGCCAGCAGATGGCGACAGGGGAAACCCGGGGAGCTGTTTTTT. As protein: CASRWRQGKPGELFF.

This sequence joins TRBV6-2 or TRBV6-3 and TRBJ1-6; D uncertain. This CDR3 region has 13 residues. Trimming stripped 4 bases from V and 5 bases from J, with 6 bases between. Germline CDR1 is MNHEY and CDR2 is SVGEGT. For the CDR3, the DNA is TGTGCCAGCAGTTCCTATAATAATTCACCCCTCCACTTT. It translates to CASSSYNNSPLHF.

This clone has only a few counts. The chain uses TRBV5-1 and TRBJ1-4; no definite D call. The CDR3 is 17 residues long. Germline loops: CDR1 SGHRS, CDR2 YFSETQ. Trimming removed 2 bases from V and 0 bases from J, with 14 bases in between. CDR3 nucleotides: TGCGCCAGCAGCTTTGGTACACCGTTTACAACTAATGAAAAACTGTTTTTT. Translating gives CASSFGTPFTTNEKLFF.

The V call is TRBV3-1 (or the pseudogene TRBV3-2), the J call TRBJ1-5; 7 nucleotides line up with TRBD1. Germline trimming cut 3 bases from V and 3 bases from J; bases unmatched to any gene: 5. The CDR3 is 15 residues long. Germline lookup yields CDR1 LGHDT and CDR2 YNNKEL (reference sequence). The CDR3, as DNA: TGTGCCAGCAGCCAGAGGGGACAGCCCAATCAGCCCCAGCATTTT. This sequence encodes CASSQRGQPNQPQHF.

The chain combines TRBV14 with TRBJ2-1; 10 positions match TRBD2. Per the germline V gene, CDR1 is SGHDN and CDR2 is FVKESK. The V and J ends lost 1 base and 5 bases, in that order; junction bases with no gene match: 14. The CDR3 totals 19 residues. The CDR3: CASSQAPRAGGPEDNEQFF. In nucleotides, the CDR3 is TGTGCCAGCAGCCAAGCTCCTAGAGCGGGGGGGCCAGAGGACAATGAGCAGTTCTTC.

This chain joins TRBV3-1 (or the pseudogene TRBV3-2) and TRBJ1-2; D might be TRBD1 (6 bases). Between the trimmed V and J ends, which lost 5 bases and 8 bases, there was a span of 18 bases. This CDR3 is built from 14 residues. In germline, CDR1 is LGHDT, CDR2 YNNKEL (reference sequence). The CDR3 loop reads CASSSTLRGEGYTF. The CDR3 region has the DNA TGTGCCAGCAGCTCTACTCTCAGGGGAGAAGGCTACACCTTC.

V and J are TRBV5-1 and TRBJ2-7, with 7 bases fitting TRBD2. Germline assignment: CDR1 SGHRS and CDR2 YFSETQ. The CDR3 extends over 12 amino acids. The V gene end was trimmed by 5 bases and the J gene end by 5 bases; junction bases not matched to a gene: 4. For the CDR3, the DNA is TGCGCCAGCAGTTGGGGGGGTGACGAGCAGTACTTC. Its translation: CASSWGGDEQYF. The whole variable domain, filled in from reference TRBV5-1 and TRBJ2-7, reads KAGVTQTPRYLIKTRGQQVTLSCSPISGHRSVSWYQQTPGQGLQFLFEYFSETQRNKGNFPGRFSGRQFSNSRSEMNVSTLELGDSALYLCASSWGGDEQYFGPGTRLTVT.

The chain couples TRBV19 to TRBJ1-5; TRBD1 aligns across 9 bases. J lost 2 bases, V lost 8 bases, and 16 bases had no gene match. Looked up from germline, CDR1 is LNHDA and CDR2 is SQIVND (reference sequence). This CDR3 has 18 amino acids. The CDR3 DNA sequence: TGTGCCAGTGCCCCCGGGACAGGGAGAGGAAATGGCAATCAGCCCCAGCATTTT. Encoded protein: CASAPGTGRGNGNQPQHF.

This chain connects TRBV9 to TRBJ2-3, with 7 bases that match TRBD2. Unmatched junction bases numbered 4, after V lost 0 bases and J lost 3 bases. Germline lookup yields CDR1 SGDLS and CDR2 YYNGEE. The CDR3 contains 15 residues. The CDR3 here is CASSVAASGTDTQYF. Written as DNA, the CDR3 is TGTGCCAGCAGCGTAGCTGCTAGCGGAACAGATACGCAGTATTTT.

The gene calls are TRBV7-9 and TRBJ1-2; 7 bases line up with TRBD1. Germline-derived CDR1 and CDR2 are SEHNR and FQNEAQ (reference sequence). V was pared by 3 bases and J by 7 bases, with 5 bases of the junction left unmatched. The CDR3 spans 13 residues. DNA of the CDR3: TGTGCCAGCAGCTTTACTGGGACAGCTGGCTACACCTTC. Its protein is CASSFTGTAGYTF.

This sequence joins TRBV29-1 and TRBJ2-2; D unresolved. Germline CDR1 SQVTM, CDR2 ANQGSEA. This CDR3 comprises 13 residues. The ends were cut back, 4 bases at V and 4 bases at J, with 10 bases in the middle. As DNA, the CDR3 is TGCAGCGTTGCCGGGTCGGGCACCGGGGAGCTGTTTTTT. Translated, it gives CSVAGSGTGELFF.

For the CDR3, the DNA is TGTGCCAGCAGCTCAAATGGACTACCCGAGGTTGCAGATACGCAGTATTTT. Translated, it gives CASSSNGLPEVADTQYF. This chain uses TRBV13 with TRBJ2-3; maybe TRBD2 (6 bases). Germline CDR1 PRHDT, CDR2 FYEKMQ (reference sequence). CDR3 length: 17 residues. Trimming cost V 4 bases and J 4 bases, with 21 bases left between them.

This sequence joins TRBV9 and TRBJ2-6; D uncertain. The CDR3 sequence is 15 residues long. Trimming left V 0 bases short and J 0 bases short, with 4 bases between. From germline, CDR1 is SGDLS and CDR2 YYNGEE. CDR3 nucleotide sequence: TGTGCCAGCAGCGTAGGGAGCTCTGGGGCCAACGTCCTGACTTTC. The encoded protein is CASSVGSSGANVLTF.

The chain joins TRBV6-2 or TRBV6-3 to TRBJ2-5; D unresolved. Trimming left V 0 bases short and J 5 bases short, with 19 bases between. Germline CDR1 and CDR2: MNHEY and SVGEGT. The CDR3 is 17 residues long. The CDR3 loop is CASSYSMSGDTGETQYF. The DNA for the CDR3 is TGTGCCAGCAGTTACTCGATGTCGGGTGATACCGGGGAGACCCAGTACTTC.

The chain links TRBV20-1 to TRBJ2-7, with D possibly TRBD2 on 6 matching bases. Germline V CDR1 and CDR2: DFQATT, SNEGSKA (reference sequence). The CDR3 is 15 residues long. V dropped 3 bases and J dropped 0 bases, with 15 bases sitting between them. Here the CDR3 reads CSASLSGPSSYEQYF. As DNA, the CDR3 is TGCAGTGCTAGTTTAAGCGGGCCAAGCTCCTACGAGCAGTACTTC.

V gene TRBV30 combines with J gene TRBJ1-5; D not certain. The length of the CDR3 is 14 residues. Germline CDR1 GTSNPN, CDR2 SVGIG (reference sequence). With 4 bases removed from V and 4 bases from J, the gap between germline ends came to 14 bases. CDR3 residues: CAWKVGLGNQPQHF. CDR3 DNA sequence: TGTGCCTGGAAAGTGGGTCTCGGGAATCAGCCCCAGCATTTT. Using reference TRBV30 and TRBJ1-5 for the parts outside the CDR3, the full variable domain is SQTIHQWPATLVQPVGSPLSLECTVEGTSNPNLYWYRQAAGRGLQLLFYSVGIGQISSEVPQNLSASRPQDRQFILSSKKLLLSDSGFYLCAWKVGLGNQPQHFGDGTRLSIL.

The V gene is TRBV6-2 or TRBV6-3, the J gene TRBJ2-3, with 9 bases identical to TRBD2. With 3 bases clipped from V and 2 bases from J, the junction kept 9 bases outside the gene matches. This CDR3 spans 17 amino acids. Germline-derived CDR1 and CDR2 are MNHEY and SVGEGT. The DNA of the CDR3 is TGTGCCAGCAGTTATCTAAGCGGGGGGACACACACAGATACGCAGTATTTT. Protein sequence: CASSYLSGGTHTDTQYF.